The present T cell receptor beta chain was sequenced within a study of blood T cell repertoires in COVID-19. Under the authors' procedure: Nucleated cell number was recorded as an estimate derived from reference gene primer amplification. Sequencing was performed with immunoSEQ multiplex PCR; in TCRdb, only in-frame clones are kept and a portion is missing. D and trimming come from the DNA, and the V and J calls and clone size come from that table. Of 110,000 to 150,000 clones detected, 70% to 90% appear once; the ten largest clones hold roughly 6.4%. The age range of participants was about 18 to 90 years, with residence in 20 to 25 US areas. All recovered Cohort 3 donors got two negative PCRs, got clearance, or saw symptom resolution. The sample comprised PBMCs or T cells enriched from blood (not recorded which). This TCR was recovered from a woman in her thirties or forties who had recovered from COVID-19.

Written as DNA, the CDR3 is TGTGCCAGCAGTGAAAGGGGAGATACGCAGTATTTT. Its translation: CASSERGDTQYF. The chain recombines TRBV6-1 with TRBJ2-3; TRBD1 might be the D (5 bases). Deletions cut 2 bases from V and 5 bases from J, with 5 bases between. CDR3 length: 12 amino acids. The V gene's germline CDR1 is MNHNS and CDR2 SASEGT.